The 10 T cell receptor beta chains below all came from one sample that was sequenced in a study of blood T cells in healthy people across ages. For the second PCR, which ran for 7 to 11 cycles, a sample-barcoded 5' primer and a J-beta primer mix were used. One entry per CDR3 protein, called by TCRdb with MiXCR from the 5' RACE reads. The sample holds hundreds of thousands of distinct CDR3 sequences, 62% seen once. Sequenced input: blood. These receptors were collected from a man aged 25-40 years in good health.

The CDR3 DNA is TGCGCCAGCAGCCAAGTTTGGCAAGGTGCAGGGCTCTACGAGCAGTACTTC. This encodes CASSQVWQGAGLYEQYF. The chain employs TRBV4-3 and TRBJ2-4; TRBD1 might be the D (5 bases). The J call may be in error: the DNA end matches TRBJ2-7 better. Germline loops: CDR1 LGHNA, CDR2 YSLEER. The CDR3 totals 17 residues.

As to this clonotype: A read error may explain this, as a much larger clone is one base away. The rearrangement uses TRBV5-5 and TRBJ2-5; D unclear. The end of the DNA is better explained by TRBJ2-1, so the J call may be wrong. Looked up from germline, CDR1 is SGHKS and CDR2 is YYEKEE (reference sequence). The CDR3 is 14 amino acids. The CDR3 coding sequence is TGTGCCAGCAGCACGCCGGGTCAACAAGAGACCCAGTTCTTC. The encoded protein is CASSTPGQQETQFF.

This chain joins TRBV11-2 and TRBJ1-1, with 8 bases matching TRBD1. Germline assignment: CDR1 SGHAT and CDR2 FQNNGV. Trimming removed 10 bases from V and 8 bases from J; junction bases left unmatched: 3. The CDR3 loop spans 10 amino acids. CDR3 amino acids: CANGQGEAFF. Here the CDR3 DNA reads TGTGCCAACGGACAGGGAGAAGCTTTCTTT.

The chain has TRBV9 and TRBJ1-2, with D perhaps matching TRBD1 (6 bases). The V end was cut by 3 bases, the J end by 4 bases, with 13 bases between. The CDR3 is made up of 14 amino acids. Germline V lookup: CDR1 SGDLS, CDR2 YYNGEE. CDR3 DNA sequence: TGTGCCAGCAGCGAGGGGGGAGGGGGCTATGGCTACACCTTC. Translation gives CASSEGGGGYGYTF.

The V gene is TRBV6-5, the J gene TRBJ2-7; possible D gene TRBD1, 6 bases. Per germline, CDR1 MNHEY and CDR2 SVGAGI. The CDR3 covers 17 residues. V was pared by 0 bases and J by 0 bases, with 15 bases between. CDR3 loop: CASSYSEATGHSYEQYF. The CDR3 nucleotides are TGTGCCAGCAGTTACTCCGAAGCGACAGGTCACTCCTACGAGCAGTACTTC.

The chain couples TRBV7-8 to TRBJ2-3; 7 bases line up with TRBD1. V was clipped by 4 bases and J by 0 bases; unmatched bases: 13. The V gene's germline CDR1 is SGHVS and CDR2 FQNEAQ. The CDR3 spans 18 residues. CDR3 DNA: TGTGCCAGCAGCTCTACAGGGGCTTGGGACCCTAGCACAGATACGCAGTATTTT. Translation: CASSSTGAWDPSTDTQYF.

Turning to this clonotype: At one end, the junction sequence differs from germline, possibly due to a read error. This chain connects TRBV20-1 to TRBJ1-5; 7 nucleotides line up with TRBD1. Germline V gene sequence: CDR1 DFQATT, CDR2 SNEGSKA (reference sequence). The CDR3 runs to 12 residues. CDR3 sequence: CSARDRERPQHF. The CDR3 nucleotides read TGCAGTGCCAGAGACAGGGAACGGCCCCAGCATTTT.

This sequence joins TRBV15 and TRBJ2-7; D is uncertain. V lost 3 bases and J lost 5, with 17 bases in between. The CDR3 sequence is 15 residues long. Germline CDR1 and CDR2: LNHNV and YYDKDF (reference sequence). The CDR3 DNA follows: TGTGCCACCAGCAGGGATCTAGGAGCCATGGACGAGCAGTACTTC. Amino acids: CATSRDLGAMDEQYF. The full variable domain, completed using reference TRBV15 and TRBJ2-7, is DAMVIQNPRYQVTQFGKPVTLSCSQTLNHNVMYWYQQKSSQAPKLLFHYYDKDFNNEADTPDNFQSRRPNTSFCFLDIRSPGLGDTAMYLCATSRDLGAMDEQYFGPGTRLTVT.

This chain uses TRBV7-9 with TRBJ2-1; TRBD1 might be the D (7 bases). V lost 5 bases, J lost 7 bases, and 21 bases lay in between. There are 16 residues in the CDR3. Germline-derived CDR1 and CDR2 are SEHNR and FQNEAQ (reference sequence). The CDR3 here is CASSLHTLTGRNEQFF. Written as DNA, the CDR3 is TGTGCCAGCAGCCTACATACCCTGACAGGGAGGAATGAGCAGTTCTTC. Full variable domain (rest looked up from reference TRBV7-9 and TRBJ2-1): DTGVSQNPRHKITKRGQNVTFRCDPISEHNRLYWYRQTLGQGPEFLTYFQNEAQLEKSRLLSDRFSAERPKGSFSTLEIQRTEQGDSAMYLCASSLHTLTGRNEQFFGPGTRLTVL.

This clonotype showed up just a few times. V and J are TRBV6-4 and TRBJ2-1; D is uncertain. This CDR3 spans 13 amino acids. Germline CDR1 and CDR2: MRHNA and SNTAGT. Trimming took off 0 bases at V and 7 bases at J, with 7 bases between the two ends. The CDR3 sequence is CASSDSAENEQFF. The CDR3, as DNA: TGTGCCAGCAGTGACTCTGCCGAGAATGAGCAGTTCTTC.